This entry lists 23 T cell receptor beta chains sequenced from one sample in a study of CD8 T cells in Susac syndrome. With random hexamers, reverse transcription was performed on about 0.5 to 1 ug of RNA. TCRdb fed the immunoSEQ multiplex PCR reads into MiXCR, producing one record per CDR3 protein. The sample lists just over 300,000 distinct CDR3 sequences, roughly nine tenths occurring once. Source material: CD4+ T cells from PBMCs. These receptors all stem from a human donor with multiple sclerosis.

CDR3 in amino acids: CAWSDQRTQYF. The CDR3, as DNA: TGTGCCTGGAGTGACCAGCGGACCCAGTACTTC. The chain employs TRBV30 and TRBJ2-5; D ambiguous. From germline, CDR1 is GTSNPN and CDR2 SVGIG (reference sequence). This CDR3 is built from 11 residues. Trimming removed 1 base at V and 7 bases at J, with 7 bases between.

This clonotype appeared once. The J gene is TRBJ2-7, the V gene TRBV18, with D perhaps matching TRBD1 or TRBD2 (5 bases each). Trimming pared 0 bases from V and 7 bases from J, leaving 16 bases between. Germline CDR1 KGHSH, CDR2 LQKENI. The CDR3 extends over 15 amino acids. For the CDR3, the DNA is TGTGCCAGCTCACCACCTTTGGGGGACCCTGCGGAGCAGTACTTC. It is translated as CASSPPLGDPAEQYF. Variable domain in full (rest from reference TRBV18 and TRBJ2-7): NAGVMQNPRHLVRRRGQEARLRCSPMKGHSHVYWYRQLPEEGLKFMVYLQKENIIDESGMPKERFSAEFPKEGPSILRIQQVVRGDSAAYFCASSPPLGDPAEQYFGPGTRLTVT.

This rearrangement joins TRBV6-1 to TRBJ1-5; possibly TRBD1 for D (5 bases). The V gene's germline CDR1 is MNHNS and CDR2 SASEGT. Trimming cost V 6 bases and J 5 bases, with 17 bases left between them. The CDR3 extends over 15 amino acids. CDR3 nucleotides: TGTGCCAGCAGCGACAGCGCCGAGGGCGATCAGCCCCAGCATTTT. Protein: CASSDSAEGDQPQHF.

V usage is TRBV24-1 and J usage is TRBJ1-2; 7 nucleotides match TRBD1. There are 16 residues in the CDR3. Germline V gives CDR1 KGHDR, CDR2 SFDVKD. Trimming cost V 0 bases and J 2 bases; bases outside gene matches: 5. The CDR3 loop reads CATSDLLGQTNYGYTF. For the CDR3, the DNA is TGTGCCACCAGTGATTTGTTGGGACAGACAAACTATGGCTACACCTTC.

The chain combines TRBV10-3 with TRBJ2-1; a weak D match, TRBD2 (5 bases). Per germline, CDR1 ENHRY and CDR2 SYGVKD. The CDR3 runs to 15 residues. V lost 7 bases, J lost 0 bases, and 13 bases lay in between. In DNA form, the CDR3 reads TGTGCCATCAAGGACTCACCTACCTCCTACAATGAGCAGTTCTTC. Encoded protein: CAIKDSPTSYNEQFF.

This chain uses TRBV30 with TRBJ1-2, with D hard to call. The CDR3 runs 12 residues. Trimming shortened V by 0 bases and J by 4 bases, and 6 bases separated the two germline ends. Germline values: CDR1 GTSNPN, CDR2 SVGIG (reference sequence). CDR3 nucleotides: TGTGCCTGGAGTGTACACAGCTATGGCTACACCTTC. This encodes CAWSVHSYGYTF. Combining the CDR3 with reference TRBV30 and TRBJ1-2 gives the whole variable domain SQTIHQWPATLVQPVGSPLSLECTVEGTSNPNLYWYRQAAGRGLQLLFYSVGIGQISSEVPQNLSASRPQDRQFILSSKKLLLSDSGFYLCAWSVHSYGYTFGSGTRLTVV.

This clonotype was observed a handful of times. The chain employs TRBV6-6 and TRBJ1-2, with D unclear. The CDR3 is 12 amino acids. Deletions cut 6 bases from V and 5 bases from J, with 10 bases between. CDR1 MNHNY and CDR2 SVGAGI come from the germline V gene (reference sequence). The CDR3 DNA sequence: TGTGCCAGCAGCCGAGCTCAATATGGCTACACCTTC. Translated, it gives CASSRAQYGYTF.

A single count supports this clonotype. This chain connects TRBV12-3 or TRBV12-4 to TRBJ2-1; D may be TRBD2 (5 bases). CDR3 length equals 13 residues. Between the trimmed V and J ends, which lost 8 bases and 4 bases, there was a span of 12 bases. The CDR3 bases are TGTGCCAGCCCGAGCGGTGGGTACAATGAGCAGTTCTTC. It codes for CASPSGGYNEQFF.

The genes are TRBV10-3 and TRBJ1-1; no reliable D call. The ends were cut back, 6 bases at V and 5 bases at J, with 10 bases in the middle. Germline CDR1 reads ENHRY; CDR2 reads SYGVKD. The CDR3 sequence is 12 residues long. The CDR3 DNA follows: TGTGCCATCAGACCTAGGGATACTGAAGCTTTCTTT. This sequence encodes CAIRPRDTEAFF.

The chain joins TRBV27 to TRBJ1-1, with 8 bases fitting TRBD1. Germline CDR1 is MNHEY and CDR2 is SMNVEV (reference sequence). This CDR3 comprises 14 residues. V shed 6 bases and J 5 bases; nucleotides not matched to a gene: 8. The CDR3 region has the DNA TGTGCCAGCAGGCAGGGGGCGGGGAGTACTGAAGCTTTCTTT. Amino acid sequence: CASRQGAGSTEAFF.

In nucleotides, the CDR3 is TGCGCCAGCAGCTTGGACGGGAGAGTAGCCAAAAACATTCAGTACTTC. This sequence encodes CASSLDGRVAKNIQYF. V usage is TRBV5-1 and J usage is TRBJ2-4; the D gene is possibly TRBD2 (6 bases). The germline gives CDR1 SGHRS, CDR2 YFSETQ. The CDR3 is 16 residues long. Trimming shortened V by 0 bases and J by 0 bases, and 10 bases separated the two germline ends.

CDR3 bases: TGTGCCTGGAGTTATGGATCCGGTGCGGGGAATGGCTACACCTTC. This gives the protein CAWSYGSGAGNGYTF. This chain connects TRBV30 to TRBJ1-2, with unresolved D. The CDR3 is 15 amino acids. Per the germline V gene, CDR1 is GTSNPN and CDR2 is SVGIG (reference sequence). V was shortened by 2 bases and J by 6 bases, with 19 bases between the two germline ends. Full variable domain (outside the CDR3, taken from reference TRBV30 and TRBJ1-2): SQTIHQWPATLVQPVGSPLSLECTVEGTSNPNLYWYRQAAGRGLQLLFYSVGIGQISSEVPQNLSASRPQDRQFILSSKKLLLSDSGFYLCAWSYGSGAGNGYTFGSGTRLTVV.

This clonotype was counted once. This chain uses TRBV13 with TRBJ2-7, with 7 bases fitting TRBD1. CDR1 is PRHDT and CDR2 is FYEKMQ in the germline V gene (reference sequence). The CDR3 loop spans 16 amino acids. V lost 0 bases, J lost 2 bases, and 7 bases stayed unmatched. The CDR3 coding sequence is TGTGCCAGCAGCTTAGGGACAGGGAACCCCACCTACGAGCAGTACTTC. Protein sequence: CASSLGTGNPTYEQYF.

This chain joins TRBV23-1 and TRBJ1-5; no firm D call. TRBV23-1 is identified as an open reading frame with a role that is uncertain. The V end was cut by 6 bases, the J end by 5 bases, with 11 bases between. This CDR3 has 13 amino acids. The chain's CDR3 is CASSDLADQPQHF. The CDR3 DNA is TGCGCCAGCAGCGACCTAGCGGATCAGCCCCAGCATTTT.

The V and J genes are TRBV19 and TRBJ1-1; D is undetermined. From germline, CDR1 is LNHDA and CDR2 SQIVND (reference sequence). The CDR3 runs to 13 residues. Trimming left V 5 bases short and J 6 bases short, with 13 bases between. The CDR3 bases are TGTGCCAGTAGTCCTACGAAGGTGTCTGAAGCTTTCTTT. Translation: CASSPTKVSEAFF.

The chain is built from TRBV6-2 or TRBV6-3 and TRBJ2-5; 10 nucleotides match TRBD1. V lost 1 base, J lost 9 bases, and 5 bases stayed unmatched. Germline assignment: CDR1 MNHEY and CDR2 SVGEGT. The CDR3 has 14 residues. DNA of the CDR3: TGTGCCAGCAGTTACTTGGACAGGGGGAATCCCCAGTACTTC. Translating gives CASSYLDRGNPQYF.

The CDR3 DNA reads TGTGCCAGCAGCCAAGATCGGACTAGCGGGATCTACAATGAGCAGTTCTTC. Translated, it gives CASSQDRTSGIYNEQFF. This chain links TRBV3-1 with TRBJ2-1; TRBD2 agrees at 12 bases. V was pared by 0 bases and J by 3 bases, with 3 bases of the junction left unmatched. The germline CDR1 and CDR2 sequences are LGHDT and YNNKEL (reference sequence). This CDR3 is built from 17 residues.

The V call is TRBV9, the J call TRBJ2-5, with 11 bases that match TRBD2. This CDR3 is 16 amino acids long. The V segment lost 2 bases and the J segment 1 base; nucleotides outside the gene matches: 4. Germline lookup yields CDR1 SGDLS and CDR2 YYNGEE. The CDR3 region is CASSVAGTSGQETQYF. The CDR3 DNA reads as TGTGCCAGCAGCGTCGCCGGGACTAGCGGCCAAGAGACCCAGTACTTC.

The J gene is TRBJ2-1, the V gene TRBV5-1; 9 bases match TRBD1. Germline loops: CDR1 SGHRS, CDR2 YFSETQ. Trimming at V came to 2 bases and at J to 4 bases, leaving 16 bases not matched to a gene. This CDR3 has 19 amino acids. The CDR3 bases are TGCGCCAGCAGCTTCCACGCCACCGGGACAGGGTCAAGTTACAATGAGCAGTTCTTC. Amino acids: CASSFHATGTGSSYNEQFF.

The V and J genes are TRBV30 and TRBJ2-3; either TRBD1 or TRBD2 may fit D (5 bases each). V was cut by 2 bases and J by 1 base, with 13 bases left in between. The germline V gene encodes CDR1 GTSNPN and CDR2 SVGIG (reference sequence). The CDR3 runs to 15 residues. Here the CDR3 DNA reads TGTGCCTGGAGTTTAAGAGGGACGGGCACAGATACGCAGTATTTT. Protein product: CAWSLRGTGTDTQYF.

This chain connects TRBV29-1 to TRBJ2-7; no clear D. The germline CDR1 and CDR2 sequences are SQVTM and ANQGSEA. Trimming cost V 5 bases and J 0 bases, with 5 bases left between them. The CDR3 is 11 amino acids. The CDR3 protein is CSVTSSYEQYF. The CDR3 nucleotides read TGCAGCGTTACGAGCTCCTACGAGCAGTACTTC.

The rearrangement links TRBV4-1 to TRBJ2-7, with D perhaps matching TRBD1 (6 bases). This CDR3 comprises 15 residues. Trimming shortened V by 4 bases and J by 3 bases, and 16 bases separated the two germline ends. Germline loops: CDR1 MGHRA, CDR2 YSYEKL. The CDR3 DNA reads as TGCGCCAGCAGCCCTCGTGGGCAGGGGCGCTACGAGCAGTACTTC. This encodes CASSPRGQGRYEQYF.

The CDR3 region has the DNA TGTGCCAGCGGGAGGGAGCGTTTCGGGGGCACAGATACGCAGTATTTT. Protein sequence: CASGRERFGGTDTQYF. This rearrangement joins TRBV7-9 to TRBJ2-3; the match to TRBD2 covers 7 bases. Losses at the gene ends were 8 bases for V and 1 base for J; bases not matched to a gene: 12. Per germline, CDR1 SEHNR and CDR2 FQNEAQ (reference sequence). CDR3 length equals 16 residues.